The sequence of this TCR beta chain was determined in a study of T cell repertoires in cytomegalovirus infection. Study background: HLA-B-restricted CMV epitopes that are well studied were used alongside recently identified HLA-C-restricted ones. Public TCR beta signature analysis indicated the presence of both CMV infection and matching HLA type. The study's findings and limits: Carriers of CMV plus the relevant HLA were identified by cumulative public TCR beta family frequency. Clonotype analysis showed dominance of the ex vivo response by HLA-C-restricted CMV-specific TCR beta clonotypes.

Germline V lookup: CDR1 SGHVS, CDR2 FNYEAQ. The trim removed 5 bases at V and 4 bases at J, leaving 10 bases unmatched. This CDR3 region has 16 residues. This clonotype was found a few times. Antigen unknown. TCRdb ran MiXCR on the reads and lists one entry per CDR3 protein. The sample yields approximately 990,000 distinct CDR3 sequences, more than 25% seen once. The source was cultured CD8+ T cells from PBMCs, collected from culture after CMV antigen stimulation. This clonotype was obtained from a human donor in good health (CMV status not recorded). Some clones in this sample may be carry-over from other donors' samples. The chain recombines TRBV7-6 with TRBJ1-2, with TRBD1 identical over 10 bases. CDR3: CASSTPGTGDSYGYTF. For the CDR3, the DNA is TGTGCCAGCAGCACCCCCGGGACAGGGGATTCCTATGGCTACACCTTC.